The 13 T cell receptor beta chains below were found in one sample sequenced in a study of identifying expanded T cells in peripheral blood. Generated by immunoSEQ multiplex PCR, the TCRdb table keeps only in-frame clones and is missing some. This sample has 90,000 to 95,000 clones, with over 75% found just once. The sequencing sample was made of blood. These receptors were obtained from a person aged 18 to 75 in good health.

CDR3 DNA: TGTGCCAGCAGCTCGACTAGCGGAACCCAAGAGACCCAGTACTTC. Residues: CASSSTSGTQETQYF. The chain recombines TRBV9 with TRBJ2-5, with 9 bases identical to TRBD2. Germline trimming cut 4 bases from V and 1 base from J; bases unmatched to any gene: 5. The germline CDR1 and CDR2 sequences are SGDLS and YYNGEE. The CDR3 length is 15 residues.

The chain has TRBV21-1 and TRBJ2-5; TRBD2, as called in the table, went unchecked against the DNA. TRBV21-1 represents a pseudogene. This CDR3 has 19 residues. The DNA of the CDR3 is TGTGCCAGCAGCGCCAGGAGAAAGCGGGGGGTGTTACTCCAAGAGACCCAGTACTTC. Translating gives CASSARRKRGVLLQETQYF.

The J gene is TRBJ2-7, the V gene TRBV7-9; the match to TRBD2 covers 8 bases. The CDR3 has 16 amino acids. Trimming took 1 base from V and 3 from J; bases not matched to a gene: 8. The V gene's germline CDR1 is SEHNR and CDR2 FQNEAQ (reference sequence). CDR3: CASSLDSGTLSYEQYF. The DNA of the CDR3 is TGTGCCAGCAGCTTAGATAGCGGGACCTTGAGCTACGAGCAGTACTTC.

This sequence joins TRBV7-8 and TRBJ2-2; the match to TRBD2 covers 10 bases. The V and J ends lost 3 bases and 4 bases, in that order; junction bases with no gene match: 5. The CDR3 sequence is 16 residues long. In germline, CDR1 is SGHVS, CDR2 FQNEAQ. CDR3 sequence (DNA): TGTGCCAGCAGCTTCGGGACTAGCGTTGTCACCGGGGAGCTGTTTTTT. This codes for CASSFGTSVVTGELFF.

This chain connects TRBV5-1 to TRBJ2-2, with D possibly being TRBD1 or TRBD2 (6 bases each). Trimming left V 4 bases short and J 3 bases short, with 19 bases between. The germline V gene encodes CDR1 SGHRS and CDR2 YFSETQ. The CDR3 sequence is 17 residues long. The CDR3 DNA reads as TGCGCCAGCAGCCCGGTAAGGAGGGGGATGGACACCGGGGAGCTGTTTTTT. Translating it yields CASSPVRRGMDTGELFF. The complete variable domain, with remaining parts taken from reference TRBV5-1 and TRBJ2-2, reads KAGVTQTPRYLIKTRGQQVTLSCSPISGHRSVSWYQQTPGQGLQFLFEYFSETQRNKGNFPGRFSGRQFSNSRSEMNVSTLELGDSALYLCASSPVRRGMDTGELFFGEGSRLTVL.

The chain carries TRBV14 and TRBJ1-5; D is unresolved. The CDR3 is 21 amino acids. Trimming removed 4 bases at V and 0 bases at J, with 28 bases between. Per the germline V gene, CDR1 is SGHDN and CDR2 is FVKESK. CDR3 region: CASSPGDFITGFHFSNQPQHF. In DNA, the CDR3 is TGTGCCAGCAGCCCCGGAGATTTTATAACGGGCTTTCACTTTAGCAATCAGCCCCAGCATTTT.

The V gene is TRBV19, the J gene TRBJ1-1, with D perhaps matching TRBD1 (5 bases). CDR1 is LNHDA and CDR2 is SQIVND in the germline V gene (reference sequence). The length of the CDR3 is 15 residues. V was cut by 7 bases and J by 1 base, with 16 bases left in between. The CDR3 coding sequence is TGTGCCAGTACGTCAGGGCAGTCGCGGAACACTGAAGCTTTCTTT. This sequence encodes CASTSGQSRNTEAFF.

The V gene is TRBV11-2, the J gene TRBJ2-7, with TRBD1 as a possible D gene (5 bases). CDR3 length: 15 amino acids. Germline loops: CDR1 SGHAT, CDR2 FQNNGV. The germline V and J ends were trimmed by 1 base and 4 bases, with 14 bases remaining between them. DNA for the CDR3: TGTGCCAGCAGCTTAGCTCCCAGGGTTAAGTACGAGCAGTACTTC. Translation: CASSLAPRVKYEQYF.

The rearrangement joins TRBV7-2 to TRBJ2-5; 7 bases map to TRBD2. The germline V gene encodes CDR1 SGHTA and CDR2 FQGNSA. The CDR3 has 14 amino acids. J was trimmed by 1 base and V by 5 bases; bases with no gene match: 4. CDR3 sequence: CASSTGTIQETQYF. DNA for the CDR3: TGTGCCAGCAGCACCGGGACTATCCAAGAGACCCAGTACTTC.

The chain combines TRBV9 with TRBJ1-1; TRBD1 is a possible D gene (6 bases). The CDR3 covers 16 residues. Trimming cost V 0 bases and J 4 bases, with 16 bases left between them. CDR1 is SGDLS and CDR2 is YYNGEE in the germline V gene. CDR3 sequence: CASSVGSGELGTEAFF. Written as DNA, the CDR3 is TGTGCCAGCAGCGTAGGCTCAGGGGAACTGGGCACTGAAGCTTTCTTT.

The sample holds one count of this clone. V gene TRBV7-9 combines with J gene TRBJ2-1, with TRBD1 as a possible D gene (6 bases). This CDR3 has 16 residues. Germline CDR1 SEHNR, CDR2 FQNEAQ (reference sequence). V lost 5 bases, J lost 8 bases, and 22 bases lay in between. CDR3 residues: CASSVKQGLLIDEQFF. CDR3 in DNA: TGTGCCAGCAGCGTAAAACAGGGATTATTAATCGATGAGCAGTTCTTC.

The chain links TRBV6-6 to TRBJ1-2; unclear D gene. The V end was cut by 5 bases, the J end by 3 bases, with 13 bases between. The CDR3 is 14 amino acids. The germline V gene encodes CDR1 MNHNY and CDR2 SVGAGI (reference sequence). CDR3 amino acids: CASSPSTDHYGYTF. The CDR3 nucleotides are TGTGCCAGCAGTCCCAGCACAGACCACTATGGCTACACCTTC.

V is TRBV7-9 and J is TRBJ1-1, with a weak D call TRBD1 (5 bases). The germline V gene encodes CDR1 SEHNR and CDR2 FQNEAQ (reference sequence). The CDR3 loop spans 16 amino acids. Trimming took 5 bases from V and 1 from J, leaving 17 bases between them. CDR3 residues: CASSLRGVTSNTEAFF. The CDR3 DNA sequence: TGTGCCAGCAGCCTCCGGGGGGTGACATCGAACACTGAAGCTTTCTTT.